One T cell receptor beta chain is described in this entry. Its matching antigen is unknown. 13 Jbeta primers and 60 Vbeta primers were used for the PCR. TCRdb keeps only in-frame clones here, not all; method: immunoSEQ multiplex PCR. The sample has about 110,000 clones, roughly 80% seen once. The entry originates in a study of cytomegalovirus exposure and HLA in healthy donors. The CDR3 has 15 amino acids. CDR1 SGHVS and CDR2 FQNEAQ come from the germline V gene. Findings and limits, study-wide: Rates of TCR association differed by HLA locus in a later analysis, with DRB1 highest and HLA-C lowest.

The clonotype comes from a man aged 40-50 years in good health and CMV-seronegative. The sample was PBMCs. The V gene is TRBV7-8, the J gene TRBJ2-5; 11 bases are a match to TRBD1. The J call may be faulty, since TRBJ2-7 better matches the DNA end. The CDR3 bases are TGTGCCAGCAGCGAGAGGACAGGGGGCACCTACGAGCAGTACTTC. This codes for CASSERTGGTYEQYF.